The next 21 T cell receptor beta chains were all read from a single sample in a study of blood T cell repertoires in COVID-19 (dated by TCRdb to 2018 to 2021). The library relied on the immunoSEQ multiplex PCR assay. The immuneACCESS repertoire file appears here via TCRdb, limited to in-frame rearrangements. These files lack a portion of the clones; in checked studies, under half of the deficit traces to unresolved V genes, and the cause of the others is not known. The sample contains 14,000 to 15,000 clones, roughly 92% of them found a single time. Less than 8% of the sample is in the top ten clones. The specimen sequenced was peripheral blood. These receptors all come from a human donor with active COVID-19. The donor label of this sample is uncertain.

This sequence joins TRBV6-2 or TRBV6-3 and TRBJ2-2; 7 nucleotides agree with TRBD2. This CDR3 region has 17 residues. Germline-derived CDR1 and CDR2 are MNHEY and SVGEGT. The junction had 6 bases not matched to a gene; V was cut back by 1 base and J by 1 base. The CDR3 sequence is CASSYYGTIGNTGELFF. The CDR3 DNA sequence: TGTGCCAGCAGTTACTATGGGACTATCGGGAACACCGGGGAGCTGTTTTTT.

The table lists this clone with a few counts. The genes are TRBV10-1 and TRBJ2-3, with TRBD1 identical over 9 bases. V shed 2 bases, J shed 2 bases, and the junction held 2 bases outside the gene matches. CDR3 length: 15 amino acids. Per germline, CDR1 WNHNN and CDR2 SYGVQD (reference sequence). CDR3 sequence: CASSEGTGHTDTQYF. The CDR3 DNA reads TGCGCCAGCAGTGAGGGGACAGGGCACACAGATACGCAGTATTTT.

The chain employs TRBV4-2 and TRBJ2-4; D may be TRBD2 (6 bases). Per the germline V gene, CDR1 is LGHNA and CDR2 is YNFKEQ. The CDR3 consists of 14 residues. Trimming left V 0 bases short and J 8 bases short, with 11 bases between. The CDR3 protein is CASSQDGGIHIQYF. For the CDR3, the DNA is TGTGCCAGCAGCCAAGACGGGGGAATCCACATTCAGTACTTC.

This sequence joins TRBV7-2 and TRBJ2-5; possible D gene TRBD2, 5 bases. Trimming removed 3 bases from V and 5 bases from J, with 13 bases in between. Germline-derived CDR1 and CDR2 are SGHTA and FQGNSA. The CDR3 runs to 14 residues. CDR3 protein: CASSFPRGSETQYF. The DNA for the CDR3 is TGTGCCAGCAGCTTCCCCCGGGGTTCGGAGACCCAGTACTTC.

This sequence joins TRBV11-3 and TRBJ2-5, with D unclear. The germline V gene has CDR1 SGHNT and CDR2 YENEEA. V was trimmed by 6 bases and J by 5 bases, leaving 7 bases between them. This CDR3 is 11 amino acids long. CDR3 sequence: CASSARETQYF. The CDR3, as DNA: TGTGCCAGCAGTGCCCGGGAGACCCAGTACTTC.

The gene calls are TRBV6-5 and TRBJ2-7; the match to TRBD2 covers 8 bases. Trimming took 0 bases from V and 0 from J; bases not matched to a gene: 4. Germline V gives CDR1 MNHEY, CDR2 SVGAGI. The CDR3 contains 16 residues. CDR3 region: CASSYSVSGNSYEQYF. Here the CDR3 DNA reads TGTGCCAGCAGTTACTCAGTTAGCGGGAACTCCTACGAGCAGTACTTC.

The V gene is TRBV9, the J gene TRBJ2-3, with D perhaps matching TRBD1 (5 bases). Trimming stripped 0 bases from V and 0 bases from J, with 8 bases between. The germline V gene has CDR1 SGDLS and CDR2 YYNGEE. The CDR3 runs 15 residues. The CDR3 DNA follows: TGTGCCAGCAGCGTAGATGGGGCTAGCACAGATACGCAGTATTTT. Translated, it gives CASSVDGASTDTQYF.

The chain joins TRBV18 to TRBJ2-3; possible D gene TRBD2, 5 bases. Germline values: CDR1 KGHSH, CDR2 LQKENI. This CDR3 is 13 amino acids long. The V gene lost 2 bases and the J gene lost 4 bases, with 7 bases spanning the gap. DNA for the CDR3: TGTGCCAGCTCACCAGGAGCGGCAGATACGCAGTATTTT. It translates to CASSPGAADTQYF.

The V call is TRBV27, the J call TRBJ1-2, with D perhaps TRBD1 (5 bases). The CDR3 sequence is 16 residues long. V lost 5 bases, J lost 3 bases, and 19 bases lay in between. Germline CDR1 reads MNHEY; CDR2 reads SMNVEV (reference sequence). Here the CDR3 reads CASSPSRGGVDYGYTF. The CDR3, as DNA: TGTGCCAGCAGTCCATCCCGCGGGGGTGTGGACTATGGCTACACCTTC.

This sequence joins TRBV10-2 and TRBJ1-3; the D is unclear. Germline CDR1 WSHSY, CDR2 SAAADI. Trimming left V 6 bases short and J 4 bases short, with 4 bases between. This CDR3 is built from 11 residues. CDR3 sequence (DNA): TGCGCCAGCAGCTTGGGAAACACCATATATTTT. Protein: CASSLGNTIYF.

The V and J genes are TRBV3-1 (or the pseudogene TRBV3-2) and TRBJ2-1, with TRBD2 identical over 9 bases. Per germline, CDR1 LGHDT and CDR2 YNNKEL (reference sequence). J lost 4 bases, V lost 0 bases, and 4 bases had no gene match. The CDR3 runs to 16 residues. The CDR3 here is CASSQDLAGSYNEQFF. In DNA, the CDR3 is TGTGCCAGCAGCCAAGATCTAGCGGGATCGTACAATGAGCAGTTCTTC.

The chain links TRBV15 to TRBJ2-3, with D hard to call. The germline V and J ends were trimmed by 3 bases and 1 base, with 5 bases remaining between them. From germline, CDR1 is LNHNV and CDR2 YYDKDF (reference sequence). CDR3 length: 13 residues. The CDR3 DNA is TGTGCCACCAGCAGTACAGGCACAGATACGCAGTATTTT. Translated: CATSSTGTDTQYF.

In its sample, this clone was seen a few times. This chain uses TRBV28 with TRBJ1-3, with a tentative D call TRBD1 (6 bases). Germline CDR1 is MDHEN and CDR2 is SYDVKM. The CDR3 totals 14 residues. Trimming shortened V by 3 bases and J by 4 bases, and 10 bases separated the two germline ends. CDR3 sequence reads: CASSFSGAGNTIYF. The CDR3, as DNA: TGTGCCAGCAGTTTCTCAGGGGCAGGAAACACCATATATTTT.

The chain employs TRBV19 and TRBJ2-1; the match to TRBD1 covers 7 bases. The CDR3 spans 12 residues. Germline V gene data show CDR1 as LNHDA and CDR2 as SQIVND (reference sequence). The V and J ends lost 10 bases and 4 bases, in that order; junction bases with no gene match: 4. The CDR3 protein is CATGTVYNEQFF. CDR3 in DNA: TGTGCCACCGGGACAGTATACAATGAGCAGTTCTTC.

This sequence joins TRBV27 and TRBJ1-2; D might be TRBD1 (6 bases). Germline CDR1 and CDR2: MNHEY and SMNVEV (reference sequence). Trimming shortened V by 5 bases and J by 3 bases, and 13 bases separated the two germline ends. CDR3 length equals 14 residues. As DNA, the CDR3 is TGTGCCAGCAGTACCAGGGACAAGTACTATGGCTACACCTTC. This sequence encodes CASSTRDKYYGYTF.

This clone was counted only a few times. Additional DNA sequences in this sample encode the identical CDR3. The CDR3 DNA reads TGTGCCAGCAGTTCATTAGGGGGGAACACTGAAGCTTTCTTT. This codes for CASSSLGGNTEAFF. This chain connects TRBV6-5 to TRBJ1-1; D may be TRBD1 (6 bases). Deletions cut 4 bases from V and 1 base from J, with 10 bases between. The germline V gene encodes CDR1 MNHEY and CDR2 SVGAGI. This CDR3 contains 14 residues.

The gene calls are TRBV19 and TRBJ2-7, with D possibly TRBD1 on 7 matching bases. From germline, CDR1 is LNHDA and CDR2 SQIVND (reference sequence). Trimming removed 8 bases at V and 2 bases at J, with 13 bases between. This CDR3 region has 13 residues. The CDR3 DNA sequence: TGTGCCAGTGGGAGGACAGGACCCTACGAGCAGTACTTC. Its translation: CASGRTGPYEQYF.

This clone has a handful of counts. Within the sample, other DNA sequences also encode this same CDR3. The CDR3 is CASSYRGSGANVLTF. In nucleotides, the CDR3 is TGTGCCAGCAGTTACAGGGGCTCTGGGGCCAACGTCCTGACTTTC. The chain employs TRBV6-5 and TRBJ2-6; possible D gene TRBD1, 5 bases. V was clipped by 2 bases and J by 0 bases, with 5 bases between them. The CDR3 is 15 residues long. CDR1 is MNHEY and CDR2 is SVGAGI in the germline V gene.

The CDR3 DNA follows: TGCGCCAGCAGCCAGGGAAACAGGGCCACCTTCTACGAGCAGTACTTC. It specifies CASSQGNRATFYEQYF. This chain uses TRBV4-1 with TRBJ2-7; a possible D gene is TRBD1 (6 bases). CDR3 length equals 16 residues. Germline V gene lookup returns CDR1 MGHRA and CDR2 YSYEKL. V lost 3 bases and J 3 bases, leaving 18 bases between the germline ends.

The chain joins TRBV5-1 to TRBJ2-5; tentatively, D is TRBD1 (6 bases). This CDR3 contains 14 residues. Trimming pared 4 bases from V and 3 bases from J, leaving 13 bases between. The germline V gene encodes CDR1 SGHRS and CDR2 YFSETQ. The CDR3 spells CASSLLQGKETQYF. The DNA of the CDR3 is TGCGCCAGCAGCCTCCTTCAGGGGAAAGAGACCCAGTACTTC. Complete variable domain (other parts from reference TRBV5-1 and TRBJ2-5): KAGVTQTPRYLIKTRGQQVTLSCSPISGHRSVSWYQQTPGQGLQFLFEYFSETQRNKGNFPGRFSGRQFSNSRSEMNVSTLELGDSALYLCASSLLQGKETQYFGPGTRLLVL.

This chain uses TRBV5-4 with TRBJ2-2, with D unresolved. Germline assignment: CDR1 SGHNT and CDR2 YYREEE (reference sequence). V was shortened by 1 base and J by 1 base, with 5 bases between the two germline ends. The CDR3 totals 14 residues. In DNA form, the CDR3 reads TGTGCCAGCAGCTTGTCCATGAACACCGGGGAGCTGTTTTTT. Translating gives CASSLSMNTGELFF.